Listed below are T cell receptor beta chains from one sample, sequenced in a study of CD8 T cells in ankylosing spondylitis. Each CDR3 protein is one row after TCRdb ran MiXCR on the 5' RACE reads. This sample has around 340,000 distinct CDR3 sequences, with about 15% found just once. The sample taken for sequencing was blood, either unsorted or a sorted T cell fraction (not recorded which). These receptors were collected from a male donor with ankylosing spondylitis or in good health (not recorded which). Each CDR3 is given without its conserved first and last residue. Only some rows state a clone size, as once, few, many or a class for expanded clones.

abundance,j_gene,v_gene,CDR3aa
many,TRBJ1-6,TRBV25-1,ASSERDTSYNSPLH
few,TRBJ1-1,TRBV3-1,ASSPRQNTEAF
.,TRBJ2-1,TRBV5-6,ASSLGLSNEQF
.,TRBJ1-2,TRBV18,ASSPETVYGYT
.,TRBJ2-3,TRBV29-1,SVEWDTDTQY
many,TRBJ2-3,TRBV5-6,ASSLDREGDTQY
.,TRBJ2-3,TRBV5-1,ASSSAGSTDTQY
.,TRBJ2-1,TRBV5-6,ASSLRLAGAWGEQF
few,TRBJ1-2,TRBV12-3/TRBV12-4,ASSQTAPGGYT
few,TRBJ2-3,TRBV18,ASSPAEDTQY
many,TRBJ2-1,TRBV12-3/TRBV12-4,ASTPSGSSWEQF
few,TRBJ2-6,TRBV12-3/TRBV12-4,ASTFWGTGANVLT
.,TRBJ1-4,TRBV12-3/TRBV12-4,ASRPPGQGNEKLF
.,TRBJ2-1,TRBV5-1,ASSTDRGDDEQF
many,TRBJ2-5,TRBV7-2,ASSSQRGKYQETQY
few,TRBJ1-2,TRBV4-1,ASSQEGDSNYGYT
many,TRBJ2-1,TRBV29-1,SVVSGSYNEQF
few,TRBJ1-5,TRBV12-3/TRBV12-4,ASSLSPHQPQH
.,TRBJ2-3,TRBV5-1,ASSSYNTDTQY
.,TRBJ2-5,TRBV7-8,ASSLGGERSQETQY
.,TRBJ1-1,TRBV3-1,ASSQEGTGSF
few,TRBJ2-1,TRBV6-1,ASLGGPYNEQF
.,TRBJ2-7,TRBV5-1,ASSYTGMGKSSYEQY
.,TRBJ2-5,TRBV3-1,ACSRRTSGQETQY
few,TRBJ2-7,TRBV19,ASSGGIEQY
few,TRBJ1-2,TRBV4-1,ASSQPGRPNYGYT
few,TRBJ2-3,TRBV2,ASSESQGTDTQY
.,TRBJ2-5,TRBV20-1,SARNVARQTSQETQY
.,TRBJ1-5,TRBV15,ATSRAGVRNSNQPQH
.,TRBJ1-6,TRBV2,ASSEAGALGSPLH
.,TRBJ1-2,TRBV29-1,SARQGASYGYT
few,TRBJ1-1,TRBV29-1,SVVNGGAF
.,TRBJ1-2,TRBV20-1,TWATGGGYT
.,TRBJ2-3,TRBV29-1,SVPFGGTDTQY
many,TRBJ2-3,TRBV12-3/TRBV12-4,ASGPTDTQY
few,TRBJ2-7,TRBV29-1,SVEDRRTYEQY
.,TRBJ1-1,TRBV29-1,SAQGQPNTEAF
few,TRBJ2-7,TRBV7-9,ASSYGVGDSYEQY
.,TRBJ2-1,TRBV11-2,ASSSKEGPWRERNEQF
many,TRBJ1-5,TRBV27,ASSLDMYGSNQPQH
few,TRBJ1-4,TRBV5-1,ASSLGGKGEKLF
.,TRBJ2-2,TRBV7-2,ASGLTSGYTGELF
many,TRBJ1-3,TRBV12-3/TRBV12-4,ASSVDVPSGNTIY